The rows below give T cell receptor beta chains drawn from one sample of a study of response to subunit inactivated influenza vaccine. MiXCR, run by TCRdb on the RT-PCR reads, gives a single entry per CDR3 protein. The repertoire holds around 580,000 distinct CDR3 sequences, 10% to 15% seen once, with 10% to 13% in the top ten. Specimen: PBMCs from blood, collected on the day of vaccination. The receptors come from a man between 50 and 59 years old who received an inactivated influenza vaccine. Each CDR3 is given with its conserved first and last residue. Fields, in order: V gene, J gene, clone size, D gene, CDR3 protein, CDR3 DNA. A D gene is named only where the DNA matches it firmly. Not all rows give a size; the values are once, few, many and, for expanded clones, a class.

>TRBV19|TRBJ2-3|.|TRBD1
CASSIHQGQVTDTQYF
TGTGCCAGTAGTATTCATCAGGGACAGGTCACAGATACGCAGTATTTT
>TRBV9|TRBJ2-7|many|TRBD1
CASSPRQGITYEQYF
TGTGCCAGCAGCCCTCGACAGGGGATAACCTACGAGCAGTACTTC
>TRBV4-2|TRBJ2-3|few|.
CASSQFSGSTDTQYF
TGTGCCAGCAGCCAATTTAGCGGCAGCACAGATACGCAGTATTTT
>TRBV4-3|TRBJ2-3|.|TRBD2
CASSQEPPSGGSTDTQYF
TGCGCCAGCAGCCAAGAACCCCCTAGCGGGGGTAGCACAGATACGCAGTATTTT
>TRBV7-6|TRBJ2-1|.|TRBD2
CASSLSRGGYNEQFF
TGTGCCAGCAGCTTAAGTCGCGGGGGGTACAATGAGCAGTTCTTC
>TRBV7-6|TRBJ2-1|.|.
CASSLGTAGPQYNEQFF
TGTGCCAGCAGCTTGGGAACCGCAGGTCCCCAGTACAATGAGCAGTTCTTC
>TRBV2|TRBJ1-1|.|TRBD1
CASRHNRDRGENTEAFF
TGTGCCAGCAGACATAACCGGGACAGGGGGGAGAACACTGAAGCTTTCTTT
>TRBV5-6|TRBJ2-5|.|.
CASRKTTFQETQYF
TGTGCCAGCAGGAAGACAACCTTCCAAGAGACCCAGTACTTC
>TRBV7-8|TRBJ2-5|many|.
CASSLAWGKGTQYF
TGTGCCAGCAGCTTAGCGTGGGGCAAAGGGACCCAGTACTTC
>TRBV11-2|TRBJ2-7|few|TRBD2
CASSFGFSSGGTYEQYF
TGTGCCAGCAGCTTCGGATTCTCTAGCGGGGGAACGTACGAGCAGTACTTC
>TRBV7-3|TRBJ2-3|.|TRBD2
CASSLRGVDTQYF
TGTGCCAGCAGCCTTCGGGGGGTAGATACGCAGTATTTT
>TRBV5-1|TRBJ1-4|few|TRBD1
CASSVGGPRDEKLFF
TGCGCCAGCAGCGTAGGGGGCCCCAGGGATGAAAAACTGTTTTTT
>TRBV12-3/TRBV12-4|TRBJ2-5|.|TRBD2
CASSSPGLAGGVQETQYF
TGTGCCAGCAGTTCACCCGGACTAGCGGGGGGGGTCCAAGAGACCCAGTACTTC
>TRBV12-3/TRBV12-4|TRBJ2-4|many|.
CASSGTKNIQYF
TGTGCCAGCTCGGGGACCAAAAACATTCAGTACTTC
>TRBV19|TRBJ2-3|.|TRBD2
CASSLAGGVTDTQYF
TGTGCCAGTAGTCTAGCGGGGGGCGTCACAGATACGCAGTATTTT
>TRBV5-1|TRBJ2-3|.|.
CASSLGAASTDTQYF
TGCGCCAGCAGCTTGGGAGCGGCAAGCACAGATACGCAGTATTTT
>TRBV20-1|TRBJ2-5|.|.
CSATVPGETQYF
TGCAGTGCTACGGTCCCCGGCGAGACCCAGTACTTC
>TRBV29-1|TRBJ2-3|.|.
CSVEDRGATDTQYF
TGCAGCGTTGAAGATCGCGGGGCTACAGATACGCAGTATTTT
>TRBV12-3/TRBV12-4|TRBJ2-2|few|.
CASSLGTGRATGELFF
TGTGCCAGCAGCTTAGGGACTGGTAGGGCGACCGGGGAGCTGTTTTTT
>TRBV12-3/TRBV12-4|TRBJ1-1|.|.
CASSRTASTEAFF
TGTGCCAGCAGTCGGACAGCGAGTACTGAAGCTTTCTTT
>TRBV15|TRBJ1-5|.|.
CATSRNSNQPQHF
TGTGCCACCAGCCGGAACAGCAATCAGCCCCAGCATTTT
>TRBV9|TRBJ2-2|many|TRBD2
CASSVDSGRVAGELFF
TGTGCCAGCAGCGTAGATAGCGGGAGGGTTGCCGGGGAGCTGTTTTTT
>TRBV3-1|TRBJ1-3|few|.
CASSLVPGSSGNTIYF
TGTGCCAGCAGCCTCGTTCCGGGATCCTCTGGAAACACCATATATTTT
>TRBV12-3/TRBV12-4|TRBJ2-7|.|TRBD2
CASSPLAGGWGEQYF
TGTGCCAGCAGTCCACTAGCGGGAGGATGGGGCGAGCAGTACTTC
>TRBV5-4|TRBJ2-3|few|.
CASSTDRGDTQYF
TGTGCCAGCAGCACGGACCGGGGCGATACGCAGTATTTT
>TRBV5-1|TRBJ2-7|many|TRBD2
CASSFIGGSLNEQYF
TGCGCCAGCAGCTTCATCGGGGGGTCCCTGAACGAGCAGTACTTC
>TRBV20-1|TRBJ2-7|many|TRBD1
CSARGPGTGKAYEQYF
TGCAGTGCTAGGGGACCTGGGACAGGCAAAGCCTACGAGCAGTACTTC
>TRBV6-5|TRBJ2-1|.|TRBD2
CASSYRASGSSEQFF
TGTGCCAGCAGTTACCGCGCTAGCGGGAGTTCTGAGCAGTTCTTC
>TRBV7-2|TRBJ2-3|many|.
CASSSDPQYTQYF
TGTGCCAGCAGCTCGGACCCCCAATATACGCAGTATTTT
>TRBV2|TRBJ2-1|many|TRBD2
CASSVGGDEQFF
TGTGCCAGCAGTGTTGGGGGGGATGAGCAGTTCTTC
>TRBV11-2|TRBJ2-7|.|.
CASSPGALSSYEQYF
TGTGCCAGCAGCCCAGGCGCACTGAGCTCCTACGAGCAGTACTTC
>TRBV7-6|TRBJ2-1|few|.
CASSLRQASYNEQFF
TGTGCCAGCAGCTTACGGCAGGCCTCCTACAATGAGCAGTTCTTC
>TRBV11-2|TRBJ1-2|.|.
CASSPITGQGSNYGYTF
TGTGCCAGCAGCCCGATCACGGGGCAGGGAAGTAACTATGGCTACACCTTC
>TRBV20-1|TRBJ1-4|few|.
CSAKRWGEGEKLFF
TGCAGTGCAAAGAGGTGGGGGGAAGGAGAAAAACTGTTTTTT
>TRBV2|TRBJ1-5|many|.
CASSENRVVSGSQPQHF
TGTGCCAGCAGTGAAAATAGGGTGGTTTCAGGAAGTCAGCCCCAGCATTTT
>TRBV5-1|TRBJ2-5|.|TRBD1
CASTQTGTQETQYF
TGCGCCAGCACACAGACAGGGACGCAAGAGACCCAGTACTTC
>TRBV7-2|TRBJ2-3|.|.
CASSFFPGDTQYF
TGTGCCAGCAGCTTCTTCCCCGGGGATACGCAGTATTTT